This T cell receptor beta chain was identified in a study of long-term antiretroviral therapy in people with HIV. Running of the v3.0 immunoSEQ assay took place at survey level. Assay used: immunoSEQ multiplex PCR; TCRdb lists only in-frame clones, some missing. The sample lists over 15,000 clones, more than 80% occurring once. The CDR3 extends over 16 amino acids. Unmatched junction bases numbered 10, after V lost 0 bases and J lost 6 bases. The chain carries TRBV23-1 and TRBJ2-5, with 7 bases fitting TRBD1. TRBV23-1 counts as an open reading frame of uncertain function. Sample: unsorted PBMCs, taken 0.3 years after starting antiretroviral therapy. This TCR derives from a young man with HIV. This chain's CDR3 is CASSQSVRGSGKTQYF. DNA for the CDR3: TGCGCCAGCAGTCAATCGGTCAGGGGGTCCGGTAAGACCCAGTACTTC.